The sequence of this TCR beta chain was determined in a study of blood T cell repertoires in COVID-19. Study overall: Samples came from the United States, Italy and Spain, spanning acute and convalescent COVID-19.

One Seattle source followed patients from active infection through their disease course. Original processing notes: Scientists estimated how many nucleated cells there were by amplifying reference gene primers. The protocol was immunoSEQ multiplex PCR, while the TCRdb copy is restricted to in-frame clones and leaves out a portion. V, J and clone size were drawn from that table, and D and trimming were deduced from the DNA. The sample consists of about 200,000 clones, approximately 91% of them appearing once. The CDR3 consists of 15 residues. CDR1 and CDR2 (germline): LNHDA, SQIVND (reference sequence). J gave up 1 base and V 5 bases, and 5 bases lay outside the gene matches.

This clonotype originated in a man between 45 and 60 years old with COVID-19, enrolled during active disease. Sequenced material: peripheral blood. V usage is TRBV19 and J usage is TRBJ2-4; 7 nucleotides line up with TRBD1. CDR3 nucleotide sequence: TGTGCCAGTAGTGAGGGGGCATGGGCCAAAAACATTCAGTACTTC. This gives the protein CASSEGAWAKNIQYF.